The 9 T cell receptor beta chains given below trace back to one sample, sequenced in a study of blood T cells in healthy people across ages. A sample-barcoded 5' primer and a J-beta primer mix were used in a second PCR of roughly 6 to 11 cycles. TCRdb passed the 5' RACE reads through MiXCR, listing each CDR3 protein once. The table includes around 800,000 distinct CDR3 sequences, less than 80% detected once. Sample: blood. These receptors were obtained from a man aged 25-45 years in good health.

The rearrangement joins TRBV28 to TRBJ2-4; D gene unclear. The CDR3 loop spans 16 amino acids. V was trimmed by 4 bases and J by 3 bases, leaving 16 bases between them. Germline V gene data show CDR1 as MDHEN and CDR2 as SYDVKM. CDR3 sequence: CASSSPRSLVKNIQYF. CDR3 bases: TGTGCCAGCAGTTCACCCCGGTCCCTAGTCAAAAACATTCAGTACTTC.

This clonotype has a handful of counts. The V and J genes are TRBV28 and TRBJ1-2, with D perhaps matching TRBD1 (6 bases). Germline V CDR1 and CDR2: MDHEN, SYDVKM. V lost 6 bases to trimming and J lost 5 bases, with 10 bases between them. This CDR3 has 12 residues. The CDR3 sequence is CASRNQGYGYTF. CDR3 DNA: TGTGCCAGCAGGAACCAGGGGTATGGCTACACCTTC.

The chain has TRBV7-9 and TRBJ2-7; D is undetermined. Germline CDR1 reads SEHNR; CDR2 reads FQNEAQ (reference sequence). The CDR3 sequence is 12 residues long. Trimming took off 6 bases at V and 4 bases at J, with 10 bases between the two ends. The CDR3 here is CASSWQPYEQYF. CDR3 DNA: TGTGCCAGCAGTTGGCAGCCTTACGAGCAGTACTTC. The full variable domain, rest sourced from reference TRBV7-9 and TRBJ2-7, is DTGVSQNPRHKITKRGQNVTFRCDPISEHNRLYWYRQTLGQGPEFLTYFQNEAQLEKSRLLSDRFSAERPKGSFSTLEIQRTEQGDSAMYLCASSWQPYEQYFGPGTRLTVT.

CDR3 coding DNA: TGTGCCAGCAGACCACTGGGCTCCGCCTACAATGAGCAGTTCTTC. It specifies CASRPLGSAYNEQFF. The genes are TRBV12-3 or TRBV12-4 and TRBJ2-1; D ambiguous. With 6 bases removed from V and 2 bases from J, the gap between germline ends came to 14 bases. This CDR3 has 15 residues.

V gene TRBV7-3 combines with J gene TRBJ2-1; D is unclear. The CDR3 is 15 amino acids. Trimming took off 0 bases at V and 4 bases at J, with 10 bases between the two ends. Germline CDR1 is SGHTA and CDR2 is FQGTGA. For the CDR3, the DNA is TGTGCCAGCAGCTTAACTCTCGGACCATACAATGAGCAGTTCTTC. Protein sequence: CASSLTLGPYNEQFF.

The V and J genes are TRBV12-3 or TRBV12-4 and TRBJ1-1; possibly TRBD1 for D (5 bases). V was shortened by 6 bases and J by 5 bases, with 10 bases between the two germline ends. CDR3 length: 12 amino acids. CDR3 amino acids: CASSRDVTEAFF. DNA of the CDR3: TGTGCCAGCAGCAGGGATGTTACTGAAGCTTTCTTT.

This chain connects TRBV7-2 to TRBJ2-3; TRBD1 might be the D (5 bases). The V end lost 1 base, the J end lost 0 bases, and 11 bases lay between the germline ends. The CDR3 consists of 16 residues. CDR1 is SGHTA and CDR2 is FQGNSA in the germline V gene. The CDR3 DNA sequence: TGTGCCAGCAGCTTAGTGGCAGGGCCTAGCACAGATACGCAGTATTTT. It encodes CASSLVAGPSTDTQYF.

The chain links TRBV9 to TRBJ2-4; weak D call: TRBD1 (6 bases). The J call is uncertain, as TRBJ2-7 better fits the DNA end. The CDR3 is made up of 15 amino acids. From germline, CDR1 is SGDLS and CDR2 YYNGEE. CDR3 DNA: TGTGCCAGCAGCGTAAATGGGGGCTCGGGCTACGAGCAGTACTTC. Its translation is CASSVNGGSGYEQYF.

The rearrangement joins TRBV7-2 to TRBJ2-4; maybe TRBD1 (6 bases). The J call may be incorrect, as the DNA end agrees better with TRBJ2-7. There are 14 residues in the CDR3. CDR1 is SGHTA and CDR2 is FQGNSA in the germline V gene. The CDR3 spells CASSFSGVSYEQYF. In DNA, the CDR3 is TGTGCCAGCAGCTTTTCAGGGGTCTCCTACGAGCAGTACTTC.